A single T cell receptor (beta chain) is shown here with its context. The V end lost 6 bases, the J end lost 6 bases, and 17 bases lay between the germline ends. Per germline, CDR1 LNHDA and CDR2 SQIVND (reference sequence). This CDR3 has 14 residues. Template material for amplifying TCR beta CDR3 regions consisted of RNA transcripts. HTBI primers drove first-round RT-PCR of the TCR CDR3. TCRdb re-derived calls from the multiplex PCR reads in MiXCR, one entry per CDR3 protein. In the table there are some 370,000 distinct CDR3 sequences, approximately 18% of which are singletons. These data originate in a study of T cells in Graves' hyperthyroidism and ophthalmopathy.

The V gene is TRBV19, the J gene TRBJ1-1; D is uncertain. The sequence derives from a woman in her thirties with Graves' hyperthyroidism that later progressed to Graves' ophthalmopathy. Source material: blood. The CDR3 is CASSLGEPGAEAFF. CDR3 nucleotide sequence: TGTGCCAGTAGCCTCGGGGAGCCGGGCGCTGAAGCTTTCTTT.